A single sample is the source of the 3 T cell receptor beta chains below, sequenced in a study of cytomegalovirus exposure and HLA in healthy donors. The study ran its PCR with 60 Vbeta and 13 Jbeta primers. Repertoires were generated with immunoSEQ multiplex PCR, while TCRdb's copy carries only in-frame clones and drops some. The sample records some 190,000 clones, around 81% being singletons. Material for sequencing was PBMCs. The receptors were sampled from a man younger than 35 in good health and CMV-seronegative.

J is TRBJ1-1 and V is TRBV27; no reliable D call. Germline CDR1 is MNHEY and CDR2 is SMNVEV (reference sequence). Trimming removed 5 bases at V and 4 bases at J, with 5 bases between. The CDR3 has 11 amino acids. The CDR3 sequence: CASSRGTEAFF. The CDR3 DNA follows: TGTGCCAGCAGTCGAGGCACTGAAGCTTTCTTT.

DNA for the CDR3: TGTGCCAGCAGCCAAGATCTGGCGCCGGGACTTGAGCAGTTCTTC. As protein: CASSQDLAPGLEQFF. This rearrangement joins TRBV4-2 to TRBJ2-1; D perhaps matches TRBD2 (6 bases). V was clipped by 0 bases and J by 9 bases, with 15 bases between them. The CDR3 is 15 amino acids. The germline V gene has CDR1 LGHNA and CDR2 YNFKEQ.

The chain carries TRBV11-3 and TRBJ2-1; TRBD2 agrees at 11 bases. J gave up 4 bases and V 4 bases, and 6 bases lay outside the gene matches. The CDR3 has 16 amino acids. Germline V CDR1 and CDR2: SGHNT, YENEEA. The CDR3, as DNA: TGTGCCAGCAGCTCGGCGGGACTAGCGGAATACAATGAGCAGTTCTTC. Its translation is CASSSAGLAEYNEQFF.